A selection of T cell receptor beta chains follows, all from one sample in a study of T cell responses to AZD1222 COVID-19 vaccine. Measured with immunoSEQ multiplex PCR; TCRdb has only the in-frame clones, and not every one. The sample lists fewer than 200,000 clones; approximately 90% were seen once. The sample was peripheral blood, taken 28 days after the second dose of the MenACWY control vaccine. The receptors stem from an adult who received the MenACWY meningococcal vaccine as a control. CDR3s include the opening cysteine and the closing phenylalanine or tryptophan. A D gene is named only where the DNA matches it firmly. Not all rows give a size; the values are once, few, many and, for expanded clones, a class.

>TRBV29-1|-|12|-|TRBJ1-2
CSVAGAKRGYTF
TGCAGCGTTGCAGGGGCTAAGCGTGGCTACACCTTC
>TRBV23-1|-|13|medium-sized|TRBJ1-2
CARKTVSFDGYTF
TGCGCCAGAAAGACAGTCTCCTTCGATGGCTACACCTTC
>TRBV6-1|TRBD1|18|-|TRBJ1-3
CASSGDGTGGSSGNTIYF
TGTGCCAGCAGTGGCGACGGGACAGGGGGCAGCTCTGGAAACACCATATATTTT
>TRBV27|TRBD2|16|-|TRBJ2-7
CASSYNRDYSPYEQYF
TGTGCCAGCAGTTATAACCGGGACTACTCCCCGTACGAGCAGTACTTC
>TRBV5-5|TRBD2|16|-|TRBJ2-2
CASSFLAGTYTGELFF
TGTGCCAGCAGCTTCCTAGCGGGAACTTACACCGGGGAGCTGTTTTTT
>TRBV5-5|TRBD1|15|-|TRBJ2-7
CASSFYGQGEDEQYF
TGTGCCAGCAGCTTCTACGGACAGGGAGAGGACGAGCAGTACTTC
>TRBV6-5|-|12|once|TRBJ2-1
CASTKGGGEQFF
TGTGCCAGCACCAAGGGTGGAGGTGAGCAGTTCTTC
>TRBV9|-|15|-|TRBJ1-5
CASSVSTGINQPQHF
TGTGCCAGCAGCGTCTCCACAGGGATCAATCAGCCCCAGCATTTT
>TRBV5-1|TRBD1|16|-|TRBJ1-4
CASSPGQGETNEKLFF
TGCGCCAGCAGTCCGGGACAGGGGGAAACTAATGAAAAACTGTTTTTT
>TRBV3-1/TRBV3-2|TRBD1|14|-|TRBJ2-3
CASSEQGAEDTQYF
TGTGCCAGCAGTGAACAGGGGGCGGAAGATACGCAGTATTTT
>TRBV6-5|-|14|once|TRBJ2-7
CASRAIQGTYEQYF
TGTGCCAGCAGGGCGATACAGGGCACCTACGAGCAGTACTTC
>TRBV28|-|15|-|TRBJ1-4
CASSLPAAANEKLFF
TGTGCCAGCAGTTTACCGGCAGCAGCTAATGAAAAACTGTTTTTT
>TRBV24-1|-|13|once|TRBJ1-2
CATSDRKHYGYTF
TGTGCCACCAGTGATCGTAAGCACTATGGCTACACCTTC
>TRBV12-3/TRBV12-4|-|13|-|TRBJ2-6
CASSRGGANVLTF
TGTGCCAGCAGTAGAGGAGGGGCCAACGTCCTGACTTTC
>TRBV10-1|TRBD2|16|-|TRBJ2-7
CASSEPWGGWVDEQYF
TGCGCCAGCAGTGAACCCTGGGGAGGGTGGGTAGACGAGCAGTACTTC
>TRBV6-1|-|14|-|TRBJ1-2
CASSETGYGYGYTF
TGTGCCAGCAGTGAAACAGGGTATGGGTATGGCTACACCTTC
>TRBV19|-|13|-|TRBJ2-5
CASSSSYQETQYF
TGTGCCAGTAGTTCCTCGTACCAAGAGACCCAGTACTTC